These 3 T cell receptor beta chains came from one sample sequenced in a study of cytomegalovirus exposure and HLA in healthy donors. Vbeta (60) and Jbeta (13) primers were used in the PCR. The method was immunoSEQ multiplex PCR; TCRdb's version includes in-frame clones alone and lacks a portion of them. Of 87,000 or so clones detected, approximately 7.6% appear once; the ten largest clones hold roughly 2.1%. The sequenced sample consisted of PBMCs. The receptor source for this set is a man in his fifties in good health and CMV-seronegative.

This clone was counted a few times. V usage is TRBV15 and J usage is TRBJ2-7; D not certain. V was shortened by 0 bases and J by 1 base, with 7 bases between the two germline ends. This CDR3 contains 14 residues. Per the germline V gene, CDR1 is LNHNV and CDR2 is YYDKDF (reference sequence). The CDR3: CATSRDPVSYEQYF. The DNA of the CDR3 is TGTGCCACCAGCAGAGATCCCGTGTCCTACGAGCAGTACTTC.

The chain uses TRBV9 and TRBJ2-7, with 7 positions matching TRBD2. Germline-derived CDR1 and CDR2 are SGDLS and YYNGEE. After removal of 0 bases from V and 3 bases from J, the junction contained 6 bases not matched to a gene. This CDR3 has 15 amino acids. The chain's CDR3 is CASSVDPSGNYEQYF. Written as DNA, the CDR3 is TGTGCCAGCAGCGTAGATCCTAGCGGCAACTACGAGCAGTACTTC. Full variable domain (rest looked up from reference TRBV9 and TRBJ2-7): DSGVTQTPKHLITATGQRVTLRCSPRSGDLSVYWYQQSLDQGLQFLIQYYNGEERAKGNILERFSAQQFPDLHSELNLSSLELGDSALYFCASSVDPSGNYEQYFGPGTRLTVT.

The genes are TRBV29-1 and TRBJ1-2; TRBD1 matches at 11 bases. This CDR3 comprises 13 residues. The V and J ends lost 4 bases and 6 bases, in that order; junction bases with no gene match: 4. Germline V gives CDR1 SQVTM, CDR2 ANQGSEA. The CDR3 sequence is CSVVRDRGNGYTF. The CDR3, as DNA: TGCAGCGTTGTAAGGGACAGGGGGAATGGCTACACCTTC.